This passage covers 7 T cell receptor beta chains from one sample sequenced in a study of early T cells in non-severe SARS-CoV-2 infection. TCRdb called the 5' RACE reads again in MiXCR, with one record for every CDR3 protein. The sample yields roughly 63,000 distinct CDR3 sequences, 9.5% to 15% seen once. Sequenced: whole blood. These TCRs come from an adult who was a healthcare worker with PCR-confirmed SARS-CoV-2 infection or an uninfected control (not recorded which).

This chain's CDR3 is CASSHWGRNTGELFF. As DNA, the CDR3 is TGTGCCAGCAGCCACTGGGGAAGGAACACCGGGGAGCTGTTTTTT. The chain has TRBV6-6 and TRBJ2-2; the D is unclear. This CDR3 region has 15 residues. Germline V gene sequence: CDR1 MNHNY, CDR2 SVGAGI (reference sequence). V was pared by 6 bases and J by 1 base, with 12 bases between.

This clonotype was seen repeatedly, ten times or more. CDR3 in DNA: TGTGCCAGCAGCCGTGGGGGGCTCGGTGGCTACACCTTC. It specifies CASSRGGLGGYTF. This chain connects TRBV7-8 to TRBJ1-2; maybe TRBD1 (6 bases). Trimming took 5 bases from V and 7 from J, leaving 14 bases between them. The CDR3 is 13 residues long. Germline CDR1 SGHVS, CDR2 FQNEAQ. The full variable domain, rest sourced from reference TRBV7-8 and TRBJ1-2, is GAGVSQSPRYKVAKRGQDVALRCDPISGHVSLFWYQQALGQGPEFLTYFQNEAQLDKSGLPSDRFFAERPEGSVSTLKIQRTQQEDSAVYLCASSRGGLGGYTFGSGTRLTVV.

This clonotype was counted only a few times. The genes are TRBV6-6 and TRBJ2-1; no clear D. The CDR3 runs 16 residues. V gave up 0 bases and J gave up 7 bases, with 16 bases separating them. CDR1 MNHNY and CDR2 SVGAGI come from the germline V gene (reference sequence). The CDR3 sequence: CASSYSSRPPINEQFF. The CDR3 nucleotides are TGTGCCAGCAGTTACTCCAGTCGCCCACCAATTAATGAGCAGTTCTTC.

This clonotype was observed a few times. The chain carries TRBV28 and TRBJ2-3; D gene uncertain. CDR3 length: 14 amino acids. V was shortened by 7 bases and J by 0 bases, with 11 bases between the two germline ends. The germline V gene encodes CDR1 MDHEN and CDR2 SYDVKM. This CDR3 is CASNRPPSTDTQYF. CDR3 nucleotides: TGTGCCAGCAACCGACCACCTAGCACAGATACGCAGTATTTT.

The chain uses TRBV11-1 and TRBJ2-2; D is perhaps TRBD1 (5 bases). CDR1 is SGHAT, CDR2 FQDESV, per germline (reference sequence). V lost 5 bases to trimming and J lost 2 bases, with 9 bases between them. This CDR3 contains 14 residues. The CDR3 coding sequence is TGTGCCAGCAGCCCAGGACACAACACCGGGGAGCTGTTTTTT. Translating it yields CASSPGHNTGELFF.

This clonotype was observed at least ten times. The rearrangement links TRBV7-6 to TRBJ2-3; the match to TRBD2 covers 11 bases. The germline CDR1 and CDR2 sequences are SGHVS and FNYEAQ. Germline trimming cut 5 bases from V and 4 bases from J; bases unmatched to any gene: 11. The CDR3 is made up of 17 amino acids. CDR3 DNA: TGTGCCAGCAGCCCCATACTAGCGGGAGAGGTGGCAGATACGCAGTATTTT. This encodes CASSPILAGEVADTQYF.

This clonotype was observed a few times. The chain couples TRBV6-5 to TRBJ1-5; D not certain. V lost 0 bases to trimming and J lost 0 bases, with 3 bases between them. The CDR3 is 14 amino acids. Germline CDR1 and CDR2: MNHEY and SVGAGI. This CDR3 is CASSYSGSNQPQHF. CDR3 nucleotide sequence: TGTGCCAGCAGTTACTCGGGTAGCAATCAGCCCCAGCATTTT.